This T cell receptor beta chain stems from a study of CD8 T cells in Susac syndrome. Study-wide points: It was acknowledged by the study that relatively few individuals were included in its TCR sequencing and HLA analysis.

After extraction with the RNeasy kit, about 0.45 to 1 ug of the RNA was reverse transcribed using random hexamers. TCRdb recomputed calls from the immunoSEQ multiplex PCR reads with MiXCR, one row per CDR3 protein. The top ten hold roughly 0.27% of the sample, which has about 85,000 distinct CDR3 sequences, around 94% seen once. Worth noting for this clonotype: Its target is not known.

The germline V gene encodes CDR1 SEHNR and CDR2 FQNEAQ (reference sequence). The V end was cut by 2 bases, the J end by 5 bases, with 12 bases between. The CDR3 length is 14 residues. Sequencing was performed on CD8+ T cells from PBMCs. This sequence joins TRBV7-9 and TRBJ1-2; tentative D call: TRBD1 (6 bases). The TCR originated in a human donor in good health. This CDR3 is CASSLSGQPYGYTF. The CDR3, as DNA: TGTGCCAGCAGCTTATCCGGACAGCCGTATGGCTACACCTTC.